This TCR beta chain was obtained from a study of Ad26.COV2.S vaccination and SARS-CoV-2 variants. Study-wide points: Researchers cautioned that TCR breadth and depth analyses may have underestimated total T cell responses.

Assay: immunoSEQ multiplex PCR; the TCRdb copy retains only in-frame clones and omits some. This sample yields some 420,000 clones, of which around nine tenths are seen a single time; 3.6% belongs to the top ten. Remarks on this clone: Its antigen is undetermined.

Looked up from germline, CDR1 is SGHTA and CDR2 is FQGNSA. V lost 2 bases and J lost 2, with 7 bases in between. This CDR3 spans 14 amino acids. Noted treatment: 15 to 20 received Ad26.COV2.S at low or high dose, single or two shots; about 5 received placebo; per-sample allocation not given. Day 63 after the first injection of vaccine or placebo was the sampling time. The clonotype was recovered from a person aged 18-65 years who received the Ad26.COV2.S COVID-19 vaccine or a placebo. This chain links TRBV7-2 with TRBJ1-5; D unclear. The sample was peripheral blood, taken in a trial of Ad26.COV2.S vaccine versus placebo. CDR3 coding DNA: TGTGCCAGCAGCTTACCAGGCGGCAATCAGCCCCAGCATTTT. This encodes CASSLPGGNQPQHF.